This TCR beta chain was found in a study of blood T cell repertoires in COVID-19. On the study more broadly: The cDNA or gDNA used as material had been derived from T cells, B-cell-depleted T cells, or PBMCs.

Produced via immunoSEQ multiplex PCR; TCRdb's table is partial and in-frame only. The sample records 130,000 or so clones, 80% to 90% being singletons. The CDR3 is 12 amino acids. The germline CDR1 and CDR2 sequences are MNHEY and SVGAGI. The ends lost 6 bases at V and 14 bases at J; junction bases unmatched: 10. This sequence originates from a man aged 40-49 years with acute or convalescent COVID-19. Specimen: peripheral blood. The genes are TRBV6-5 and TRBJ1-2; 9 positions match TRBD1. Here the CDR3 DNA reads TGTGCCAGCAGGTCCGGGACAGGGTCCCCTACCTTC. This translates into CASRSGTGSPTF.